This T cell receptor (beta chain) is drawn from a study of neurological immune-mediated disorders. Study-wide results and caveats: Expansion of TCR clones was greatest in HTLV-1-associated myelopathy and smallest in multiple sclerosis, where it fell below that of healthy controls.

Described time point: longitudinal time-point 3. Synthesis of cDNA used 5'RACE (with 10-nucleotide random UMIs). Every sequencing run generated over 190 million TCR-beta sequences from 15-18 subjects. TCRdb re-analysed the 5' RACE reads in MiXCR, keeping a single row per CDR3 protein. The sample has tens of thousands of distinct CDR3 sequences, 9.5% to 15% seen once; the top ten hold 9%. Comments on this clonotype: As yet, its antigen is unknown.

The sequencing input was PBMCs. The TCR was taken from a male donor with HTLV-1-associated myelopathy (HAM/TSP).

CDR3 sequence reads: CSTFRRAGKDSPLHF. DNA of the CDR3: TGCAGTACCTTTAGGAGGGCGGGGAAGGATTCACCCCTCCACTTT. The chain carries TRBV20-1 and TRBJ1-6, with no clear D. In germline, CDR1 is DFQATT, CDR2 SNEGSKA (reference sequence). V lost 8 bases and J 8 bases, leaving 22 bases between the germline ends. This CDR3 contains 15 residues.